These T cell receptor beta chains were read from a single sample in a study of cytomegalovirus exposure and HLA in healthy donors. The data were produced by immunoSEQ multiplex PCR, yet TCRdb's version contains in-frame clones alone and is incomplete. The sample has 99,000 or so clones, over 65% seen once. Material for sequencing was PBMCs. The receptors were gathered from a middle-aged woman in good health and CMV-seronegative. The CDR3 runs from the conserved cysteine through the conserved F or W. A D gene is named only where the DNA matches it firmly. Size is stated for part of the rows, as once, few or many counts, or as a class when the clone is expanded.

d_gene | j_gene | abundance | v_gene | CDR3aa | CDR3nt
NA | TRBJ2-7 | once | TRBV15 | CATSRTREVTSYEQYF | TGTGCCACCAGCCGGACCAGGGAGGTTACCTCCTACGAGCAGTACTTC
TRBD1 | TRBJ1-3 | once | TRBV7-9 | CASSLPGGMPAGNTIYF | TGTGCCAGCAGCTTACCAGGGGGCATGCCCGCTGGAAACACCATATATTTT
TRBD2 | TRBJ2-4 | once | TRBV4-2 | CASSQVRGTSGDLAKNIQYF | TGTGCCAGCAGCCAAGTCCGGGGGACTAGCGGGGACCTAGCCAAAAACATTCAGTACTTC
NA | TRBJ1-5 | NA | TRBV18 | CASSPGAASNQPQHF | TGTGCCAGCTCACCAGGGGCTGCGAGCAATCAGCCCCAGCATTTT
NA | TRBJ2-3 | NA | TRBV7-9 | CSSIPRAGHTDTQYF | TGTTCCAGCATCCCCCGGGCGGGGCACACAGATACGCAGTATTTT
TRBD1 | TRBJ1-5 | NA | TRBV30 | CASSGGKNQPQHF | TGTGCCTCCTCAGGGGGAAAGAATCAGCCCCAGCATTTT
TRBD2 | TRBJ2-3 | NA | TRBV7-9 | CASSPRLAGGLYTQYF | TGTGCCAGCAGCCCAAGACTAGCGGGAGGGCTGTATACGCAGTATTTT
NA | TRBJ1-5 | NA | TRBV7-8 | CASSLGGVYQPQHF | TGTGCCAGCAGCTTAGGAGGAGTATATCAGCCCCAGCATTTT
NA | TRBJ1-2 | few | TRBV28 | CASSPGGDYGYTF | TGTGCCAGCAGTCCTGGGGGGGACTATGGCTACACCTTC
NA | TRBJ2-1 | NA | TRBV7-9 | CASSLGLSDNEQFF | TGTGCCAGCAGCTTAGGGTTGAGTGACAATGAGCAGTTCTTC
NA | TRBJ1-2 | NA | TRBV9 | CASSVGFGGRMEIYGYTF | TGTGCCAGCAGCGTAGGATTTGGGGGGAGAATGGAAATATATGGCTACACCTTC
NA | TRBJ2-3 | NA | TRBV9 | CASSVAQITDTQYF | TGTGCCAGCAGCGTAGCCCAAATCACAGATACGCAGTATTTT
TRBD2 | TRBJ2-2 | NA | TRBV5-5 | CASSLAASGSLGTGELFF | TGTGCCAGCAGCTTGGCAGCTAGCGGGAGTTTGGGCACCGGGGAGCTGTTTTTT
NA | TRBJ2-3 | few | TRBV15 | CATSRVLQDTQYF | TGTGCCACCAGCAGGGTCTTACAAGATACGCAGTATTTT
NA | TRBJ1-6 | NA | TRBV4-1 | CASSQGPSPLHF | TGCGCCAGCAGCCAAGGGCCGTCACCCCTCCACTTT
NA | TRBJ1-1 | NA | TRBV19 | CASSQGNTEAFF | TGTGCCAGTAGTCAGGGGAACACTGAAGCTTTCTTT
NA | TRBJ2-2 | once | TRBV14 | CASSQDWGRRLTGELFF | TGTGCCAGCAGCCAAGATTGGGGCAGGAGATTAACCGGGGAGCTGTTTTTT
TRBD2 | TRBJ2-7 | NA | TRBV11-3 | CASSLAPTSSTNEQYF | TGTGCCAGCAGCTTAGCTCCGACTAGCTCTACAAACGAGCAGTACTTC
NA | TRBJ2-5 | NA | TRBV10-3 | CATRYSETQYF | TGTGCCACCCGCTATAGTGAGACCCAGTACTTC
NA | TRBJ2-2 | NA | TRBV6-6 | CASKVQATPTGELFF | TGTGCCAGCAAGGTCCAGGCGACGCCCACCGGGGAGCTGTTTTTT
NA | TRBJ1-4 | NA | TRBV9 | CASSPEGEKLFF | TGTGCCAGCAGCCCGGAGGGGGAAAAACTGTTTTTT
NA | TRBJ1-2 | NA | TRBV28 | CASSLQNPYGYTF | TGTGCCAGCAGTTTGCAGAACCCCTATGGCTACACCTTC
TRBD2 | TRBJ2-1 | few | TRBV6-6 | CASSPGLAGAYNEQFF | TGTGCCAGCAGCCCGGGACTAGCGGGAGCCTACAATGAGCAGTTCTTC
NA | TRBJ1-2 | few | TRBV7-9 | CASSLITGNYGYTF | TGTGCCAGCAGCTTAATAACAGGGAACTATGGCTACACCTTC
TRBD1 | TRBJ2-1 | NA | TRBV4-1 | CASSQEGSTGGGHRYNEQFF | TGCGCCAGCAGCCAAGAAGGGTCCACAGGGGGAGGCCATCGGTACAATGAGCAGTTCTTC
NA | TRBJ1-5 | NA | TRBV19 | CASTLTGGAIAQPQHF | TGTGCCAGTACCTTAACCGGGGGTGCCATCGCTCAGCCCCAGCATTTT
NA | TRBJ1-2 | NA | TRBV27 | CASSSLANYGYTF | TGTGCCAGCAGTTCCTTAGCTAACTATGGCTACACCTTC
NA | TRBJ1-1 | NA | TRBV11-2 | CASRMANTEAFF | TGTGCCAGCAGGATGGCGAACACTGAAGCTTTCTTT
TRBD2 | TRBJ2-1 | NA | TRBV28 | CASSSPSASGVYNEQFF | TGTGCCAGCAGTTCCCCCTCGGCTAGCGGGGTCTACAATGAGCAGTTCTTC
TRBD2 | TRBJ2-1 | once | TRBV4-3 | CASSQVRLAGGYEQFF | TGCGCCAGCAGCCAAGTGCGACTAGCGGGAGGGTATGAGCAGTTCTTC
TRBD1 | TRBJ2-5 | NA | TRBV25-1 | CASSTPPSPGQGLETQYF | TGTGCCAGCAGTACCCCCCCTTCGCCGGGACAGGGGCTAGAGACCCAGTACTTC
NA | TRBJ2-1 | NA | TRBV9 | CASSVVAVHNEQFF | TGTGCCAGCAGCGTAGTAGCGGTGCACAATGAGCAGTTCTTC
NA | TRBJ1-1 | NA | TRBV7-3 | CASSLELNTEAFF | TGTGCCAGCAGCTTAGAGCTGAACACTGAAGCTTTCTTT
NA | TRBJ1-1 | few | TRBV27 | CASSPGQGNTEAFF | TGTGCCAGCAGCCCGGGACAAGGGAACACTGAAGCTTTCTTT
NA | TRBJ2-7 | NA | TRBV4-3 | CASSQVNTGRSSIYEQYF | TGCGCCAGCAGCCAAGTTAACACAGGCCGTTCGAGTATCTACGAGCAGTACTTC
TRBD2 | TRBJ2-7 | NA | TRBV2 | CASSDRTSGSSYEQYF | TGTGCCAGCAGTGACCGCACTAGCGGGAGTTCCTACGAGCAGTACTTC
NA | TRBJ2-5 | NA | TRBV13 | CASSLGEAQETQYF | TGTGCCAGCAGCTTGGGTGAGGCCCAAGAGACCCAGTACTTC
TRBD1 | TRBJ1-5 | NA | TRBV7-8 | CASTPGTGIRNQPQHF | TGTGCCAGCACTCCCGGGACAGGGATTCGGAATCAGCCCCAGCATTTT
NA | TRBJ1-1 | NA | TRBV6-5 | CASSYGEGAEAFF | TGTGCCAGCAGTTACGGTGAGGGGGCTGAAGCTTTCTTT
TRBD1 | TRBJ1-5 | few | TRBV6-6 | CASSYPDRADQPQHF | TGTGCCAGCAGTTACCCGGACAGGGCTGATCAGCCCCAGCATTTT
NA | TRBJ2-3 | once | TRBV9 | CASSARDASTDTQYF | TGTGCCAGCAGCGCCAGGGATGCAAGCACAGATACGCAGTATTTT
NA | TRBJ1-6 | NA | TRBV28 | CASSFTGAGNSPLHF | TGTGCCAGCAGTTTTACAGGCGCCGGTAATTCACCCCTCCACTTT
NA | TRBJ1-2 | NA | TRBV2 | CASSAGIYGYTF | TGTGCCAGCAGTGCGGGGATCTATGGCTACACCTTC
TRBD1 | TRBJ1-1 | NA | TRBV28 | CASSLRQGSAEAFF | TGTGCCAGCAGTCTGCGACAGGGGAGCGCTGAAGCTTTCTTT
NA | TRBJ2-6 | NA | TRBV5-6 | CASALRVRAGANVLTF | TGTGCCAGCGCCTTGAGGGTTCGGGCTGGGGCCAACGTCCTGACTTTC
NA | TRBJ2-1 | NA | TRBV19 | CASSITSNNNEQFF | TGTGCCAGTAGTATAACTAGCAACAACAATGAGCAGTTCTTC
TRBD1 | TRBJ2-7 | once | TRBV27 | CASSLGTGLGTSEQYF | TGTGCCAGCAGTTTAGGGACAGGCCTGGGAACTAGCGAGCAGTACTTC
NA | TRBJ2-2 | NA | TRBV5-1 | CASSHSETANTGELFF | TGCGCCAGCAGCCATTCGGAGACCGCGAACACCGGGGAGCTGTTTTTT
TRBD1 | TRBJ1-2 | NA | TRBV7-9 | CSSSLATGAAGGYTF | TGTTCCAGCAGCTTAGCGACAGGGGCGGCGGGGGGCTACACCTTC
NA | TRBJ1-1 | NA | TRBV29-1 | CSVGITYTEAFF | TGCAGCGTTGGAATAACTTACACTGAAGCTTTCTTT
NA | TRBJ1-1 | NA | TRBV5-1 | CASSTTGLNTEAFF | TGCGCCAGCAGCACCACAGGTCTTAACACTGAAGCTTTCTTT
NA | TRBJ1-6 | NA | TRBV6-1 | CASSDRELNSPLHF | TGTGCCAGCAGTGATCGGGAGCTAAATTCACCCCTCCACTTT
TRBD1 | TRBJ2-5 | NA | TRBV19 | CASSIMGQGAPEQYF | TGTGCCAGTAGTATTATGGGACAGGGGGCGCCTGAGCAGTACTTC
NA | TRBJ1-5 | NA | TRBV28 | CASSLKIFGGSNQPQHF | TGTGCCAGCAGTTTAAAGATCTTCGGGGGTAGCAATCAGCCCCAGCATTTT
TRBD1 | TRBJ2-1 | NA | TRBV5-1 | CASSATGERNEQFF | TGCGCCAGCAGCGCGACAGGGGAGAGGAATGAGCAGTTCTTC
TRBD1 | TRBJ1-2 | NA | TRBV5-6 | CASTWGGQGIDGYTF | TGTGCCAGCACCTGGGGGGGACAGGGGATCGATGGCTACACCTTC